The source of this T cell receptor beta chain is a study of shared clonotypes between healthy human individuals. Worth noting for this clone: The identical CDR3 is also encoded by other nucleotide sequences in the sample.

It was roughly 330 ng DNA, about 33,000 T cell genomes, that went into each replicate PCR of unsorted PBMC. The protocol was immunoSEQ multiplex PCR, while the TCRdb copy is restricted to in-frame clones and leaves out a portion. The top ten hold around 12% of the sample, which has approximately 500,000 clones, around 73% seen once. CDR3 length equals 15 residues. The germline V gene encodes CDR1 SGHNT and CDR2 YYREEE (reference sequence). Trimming left V 0 bases short and J 0 bases short, with 7 bases between. Material: PBMCs. The rearrangement links TRBV5-4 to TRBJ2-1; D call uncertain. The sequence derives from a woman aged 40 to 55 in good health. Some clones in this sample may be carry-over from other donors' samples. The CDR3, as DNA: TGTGCCAGCAGCTTGGGGGGAAGCTCCTACAATGAGCAGTTCTTC. Its translation: CASSLGGSSYNEQFF.